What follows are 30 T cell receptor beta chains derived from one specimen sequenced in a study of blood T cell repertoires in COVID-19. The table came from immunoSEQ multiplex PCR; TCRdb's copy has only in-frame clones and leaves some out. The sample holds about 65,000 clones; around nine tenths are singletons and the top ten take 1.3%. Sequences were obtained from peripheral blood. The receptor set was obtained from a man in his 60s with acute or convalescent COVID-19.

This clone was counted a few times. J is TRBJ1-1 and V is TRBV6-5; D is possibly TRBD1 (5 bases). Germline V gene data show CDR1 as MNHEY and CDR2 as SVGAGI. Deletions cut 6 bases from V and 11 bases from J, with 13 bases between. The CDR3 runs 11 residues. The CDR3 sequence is CASRGQWKAFF. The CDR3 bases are TGTGCCAGCAGGGGGCAGTGGAAGGCTTTCTTT.

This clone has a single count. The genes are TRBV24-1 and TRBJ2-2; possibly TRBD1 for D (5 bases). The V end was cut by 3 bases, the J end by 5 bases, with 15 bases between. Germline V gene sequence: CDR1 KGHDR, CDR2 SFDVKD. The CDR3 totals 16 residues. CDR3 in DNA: TGTGCCACCAGTGATCCGCTAGGGGAAGGAACCGGGGAGCTGTTTTTT. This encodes CATSDPLGEGTGELFF.

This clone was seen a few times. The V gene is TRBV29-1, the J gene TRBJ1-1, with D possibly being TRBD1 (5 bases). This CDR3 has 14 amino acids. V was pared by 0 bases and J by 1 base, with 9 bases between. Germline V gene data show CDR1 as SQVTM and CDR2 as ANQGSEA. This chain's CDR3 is CSVEDRQGNTEAFF. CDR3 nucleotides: TGCAGCGTTGAAGATCGTCAGGGGAACACTGAAGCTTTCTTT.

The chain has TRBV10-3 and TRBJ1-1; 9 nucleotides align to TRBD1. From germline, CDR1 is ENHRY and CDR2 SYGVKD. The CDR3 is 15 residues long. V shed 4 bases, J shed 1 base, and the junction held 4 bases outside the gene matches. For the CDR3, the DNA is TGTGCCATCAGTGGGACAGGGGTATGGAACACTGAAGCTTTCTTT. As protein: CAISGTGVWNTEAFF.

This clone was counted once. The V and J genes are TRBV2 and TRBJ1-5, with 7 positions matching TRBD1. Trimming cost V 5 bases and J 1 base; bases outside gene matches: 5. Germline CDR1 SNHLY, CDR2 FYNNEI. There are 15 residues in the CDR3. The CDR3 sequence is CASSIQGESNQPQHF. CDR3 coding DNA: TGTGCCAGCAGTATTCAGGGGGAGAGCAATCAGCCCCAGCATTTT.

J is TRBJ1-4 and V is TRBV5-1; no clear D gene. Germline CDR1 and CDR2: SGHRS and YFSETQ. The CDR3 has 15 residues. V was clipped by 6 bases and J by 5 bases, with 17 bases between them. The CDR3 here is CASTPIFWRNEKLFF. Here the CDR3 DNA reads TGCGCCAGCACCCCCATCTTTTGGAGGAATGAAAAACTGTTTTTT.

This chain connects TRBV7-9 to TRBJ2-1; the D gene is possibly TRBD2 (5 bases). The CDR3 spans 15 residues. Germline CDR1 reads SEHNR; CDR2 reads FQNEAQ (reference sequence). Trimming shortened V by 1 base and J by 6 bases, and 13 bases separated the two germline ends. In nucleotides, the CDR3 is TGTGCCAGCAGCTTAGATGAGGGTCTTGTCAATGAGCAGTTCTTC. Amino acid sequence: CASSLDEGLVNEQFF.

The CDR3 DNA follows: TGTGCCACCGCGCTAGCGGGGGGCCGTTTTTCCTACGAGCAGTACTTC. This sequence encodes CATALAGGRFSYEQYF. This chain joins TRBV24-1 and TRBJ2-7, with 11 bases matching TRBD2. The germline gives CDR1 KGHDR, CDR2 SFDVKD. The CDR3 runs to 16 residues. With V trimmed by 9 bases and J by 1 base, 10 bases remained unmatched.

The CDR3 loop is CASSLSRTGELFF. The CDR3 region has the DNA TGCGCCAGCAGCCTGTCCCGGACCGGGGAGCTGTTTTTT. The chain employs TRBV5-1 and TRBJ2-2; D is unclear. Per germline, CDR1 SGHRS and CDR2 YFSETQ. The CDR3 has 13 residues. Trimming left V 4 bases short and J 5 bases short, with 9 bases between.

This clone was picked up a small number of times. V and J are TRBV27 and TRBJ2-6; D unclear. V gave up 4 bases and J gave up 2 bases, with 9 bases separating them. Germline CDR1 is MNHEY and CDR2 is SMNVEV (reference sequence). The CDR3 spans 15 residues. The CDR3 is CASSSTVTGANVLTF. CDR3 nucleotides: TGTGCCAGCAGTTCCACAGTTACTGGGGCCAACGTCCTGACTTTC.

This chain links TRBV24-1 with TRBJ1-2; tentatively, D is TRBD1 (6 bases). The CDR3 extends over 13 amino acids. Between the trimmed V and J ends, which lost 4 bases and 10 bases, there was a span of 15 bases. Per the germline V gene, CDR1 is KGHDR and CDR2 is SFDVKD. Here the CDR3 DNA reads TGTGCCACCAGTGAGCCCGACAGGACCTACTACACCTTC. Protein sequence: CATSEPDRTYYTF.

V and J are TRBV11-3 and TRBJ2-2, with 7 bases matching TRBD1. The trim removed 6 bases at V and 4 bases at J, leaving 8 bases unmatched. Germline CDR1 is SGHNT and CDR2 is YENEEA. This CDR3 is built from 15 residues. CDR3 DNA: TGTGCCAGCAGTACTATGACAGGGAGCACCGGGGAGCTGTTTTTT. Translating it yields CASSTMTGSTGELFF.

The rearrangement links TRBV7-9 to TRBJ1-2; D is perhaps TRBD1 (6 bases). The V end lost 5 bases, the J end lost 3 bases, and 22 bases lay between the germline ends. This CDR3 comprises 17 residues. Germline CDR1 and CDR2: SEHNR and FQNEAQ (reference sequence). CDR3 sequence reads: CASSHLGQLEYHYGYTF. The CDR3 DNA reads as TGTGCCAGCAGCCACCTAGGACAGCTCGAATATCACTATGGCTACACCTTC.

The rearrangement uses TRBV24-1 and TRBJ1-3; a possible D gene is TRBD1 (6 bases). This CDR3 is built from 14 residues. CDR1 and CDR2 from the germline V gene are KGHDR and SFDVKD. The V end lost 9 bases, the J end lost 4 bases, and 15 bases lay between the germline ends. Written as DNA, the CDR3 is TGTGCCACCCAGAAAGGGGGAGACGGAAACACCATATATTTT. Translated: CATQKGGDGNTIYF.

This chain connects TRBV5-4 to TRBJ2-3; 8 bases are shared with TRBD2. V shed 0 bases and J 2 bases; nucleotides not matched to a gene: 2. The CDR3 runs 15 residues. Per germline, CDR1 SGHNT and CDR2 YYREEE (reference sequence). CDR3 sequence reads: CASSLELAVTDTQYF. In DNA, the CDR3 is TGTGCCAGCAGCTTGGAACTAGCGGTCACAGATACGCAGTATTTT.

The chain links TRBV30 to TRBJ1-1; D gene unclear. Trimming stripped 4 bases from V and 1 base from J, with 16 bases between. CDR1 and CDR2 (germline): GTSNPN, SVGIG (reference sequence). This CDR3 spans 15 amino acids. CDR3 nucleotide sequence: TGTGCCTGGATCGATACGACTGATACGAACACTGAAGCTTTCTTT. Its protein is CAWIDTTDTNTEAFF.

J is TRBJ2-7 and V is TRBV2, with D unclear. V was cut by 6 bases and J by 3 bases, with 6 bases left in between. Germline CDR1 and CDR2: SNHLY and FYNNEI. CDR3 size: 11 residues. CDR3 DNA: TGTGCCAGCAGGTTCAGCTACGAGCAGTACTTC. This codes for CASRFSYEQYF.

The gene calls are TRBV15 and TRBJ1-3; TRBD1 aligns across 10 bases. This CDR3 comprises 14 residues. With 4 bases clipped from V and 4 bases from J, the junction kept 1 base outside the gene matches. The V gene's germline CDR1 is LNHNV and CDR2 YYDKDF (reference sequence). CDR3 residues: CATSTTGGGNTIYF. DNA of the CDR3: TGTGCCACCAGCACGACAGGGGGCGGAAACACCATATATTTT.

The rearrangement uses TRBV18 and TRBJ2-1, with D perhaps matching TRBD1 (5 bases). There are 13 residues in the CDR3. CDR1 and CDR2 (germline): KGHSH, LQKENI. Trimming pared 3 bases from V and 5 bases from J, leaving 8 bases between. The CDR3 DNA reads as TGTGCCAGCTCACCTCTCAGGGACAATGAGCAGTTCTTC. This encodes CASSPLRDNEQFF.

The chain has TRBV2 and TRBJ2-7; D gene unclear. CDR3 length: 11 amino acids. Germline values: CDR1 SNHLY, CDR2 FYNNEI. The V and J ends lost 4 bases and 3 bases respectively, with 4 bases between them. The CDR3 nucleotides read TGTGCCAGCAGTGGGCACTACGAGCAGTACTTC. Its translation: CASSGHYEQYF.

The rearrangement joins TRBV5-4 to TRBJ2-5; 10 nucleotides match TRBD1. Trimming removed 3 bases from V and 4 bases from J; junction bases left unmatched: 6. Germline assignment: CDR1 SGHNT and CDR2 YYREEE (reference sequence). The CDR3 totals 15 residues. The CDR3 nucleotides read TGTGCCAGCAGCTCATTGGGACAGGGGAGAGAGACCCAGTACTTC. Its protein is CASSSLGQGRETQYF.

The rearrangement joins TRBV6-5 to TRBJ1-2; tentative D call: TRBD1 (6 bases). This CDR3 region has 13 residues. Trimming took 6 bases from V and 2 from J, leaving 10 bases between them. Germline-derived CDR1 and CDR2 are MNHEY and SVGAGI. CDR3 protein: CASRVDRNYGYTF. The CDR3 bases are TGTGCCAGCAGGGTAGACAGGAACTATGGCTACACCTTC.

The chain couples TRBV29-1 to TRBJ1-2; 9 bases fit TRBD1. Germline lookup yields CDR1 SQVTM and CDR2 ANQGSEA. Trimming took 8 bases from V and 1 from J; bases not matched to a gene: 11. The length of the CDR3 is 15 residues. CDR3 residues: CSSSPGQGYNYGYTF. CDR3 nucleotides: TGCAGCTCCTCTCCCGGACAGGGGTATAACTATGGCTACACCTTC.

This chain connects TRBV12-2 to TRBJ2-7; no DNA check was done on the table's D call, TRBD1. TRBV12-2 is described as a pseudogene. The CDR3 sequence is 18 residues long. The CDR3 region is CASRLGPLDRQETYEQYF. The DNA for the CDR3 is TGTGCAAGTCGCTTAGGCCCACTTGACCGACAAGAGACCTACGAGCAGTACTTC.

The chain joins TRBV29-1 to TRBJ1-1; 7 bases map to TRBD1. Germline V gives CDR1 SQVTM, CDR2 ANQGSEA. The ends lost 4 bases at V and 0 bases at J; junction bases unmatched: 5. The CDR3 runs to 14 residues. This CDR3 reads CSVVRTGMNTEAFF. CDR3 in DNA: TGCAGCGTTGTCAGGACAGGAATGAACACTGAAGCTTTCTTT. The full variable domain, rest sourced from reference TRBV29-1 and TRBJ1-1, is SAVISQKPSRDICQRGTSLTIQCQVDSQVTMMFWYRQQPGQSLTLIATANQGSEATYESGFVIDKFPISRPNLTFSTLTVSNMSPEDSSIYLCSVVRTGMNTEAFFGQGTRLTVV.

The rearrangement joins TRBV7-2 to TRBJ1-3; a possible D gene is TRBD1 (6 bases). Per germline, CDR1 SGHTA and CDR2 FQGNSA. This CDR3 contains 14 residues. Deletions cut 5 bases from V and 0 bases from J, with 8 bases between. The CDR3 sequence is CASSRRGSGNTIYF. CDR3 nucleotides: TGTGCCAGCAGCCGCAGGGGCTCTGGAAACACCATATATTTT.

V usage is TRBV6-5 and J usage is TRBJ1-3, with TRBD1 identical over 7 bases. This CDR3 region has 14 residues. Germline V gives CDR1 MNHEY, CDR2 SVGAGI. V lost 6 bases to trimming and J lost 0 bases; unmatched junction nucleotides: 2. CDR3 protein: CASRTGPSGNTIYF. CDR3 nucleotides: TGTGCCAGCAGGACAGGGCCCTCTGGAAACACCATATATTTT.

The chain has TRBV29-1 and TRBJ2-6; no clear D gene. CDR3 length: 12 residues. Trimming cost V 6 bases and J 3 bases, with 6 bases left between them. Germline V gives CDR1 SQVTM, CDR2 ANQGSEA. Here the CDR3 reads CSVVYGANVLTF. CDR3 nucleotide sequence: TGCAGCGTCGTGTATGGGGCCAACGTCCTGACTTTC. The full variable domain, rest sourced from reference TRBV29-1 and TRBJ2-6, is SAVISQKPSRDICQRGTSLTIQCQVDSQVTMMFWYRQQPGQSLTLIATANQGSEATYESGFVIDKFPISRPNLTFSTLTVSNMSPEDSSIYLCSVVYGANVLTFGAGSRLTVL.

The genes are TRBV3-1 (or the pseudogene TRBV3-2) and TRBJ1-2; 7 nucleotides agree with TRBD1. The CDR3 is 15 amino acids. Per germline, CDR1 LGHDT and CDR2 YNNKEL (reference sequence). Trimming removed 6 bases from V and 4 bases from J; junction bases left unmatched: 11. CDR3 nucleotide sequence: TGTGCCAGCAGTCCCACACCAGGGGGAGTCTATGGCTACACCTTC. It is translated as CASSPTPGGVYGYTF.

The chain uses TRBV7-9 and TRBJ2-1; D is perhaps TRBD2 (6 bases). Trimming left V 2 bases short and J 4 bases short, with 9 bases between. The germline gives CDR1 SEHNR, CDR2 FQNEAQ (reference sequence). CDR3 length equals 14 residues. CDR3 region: CASSLRDFYNEQFF. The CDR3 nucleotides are TGTGCCAGCAGCTTAAGGGACTTTTACAATGAGCAGTTCTTC.